Given below is one T cell receptor beta chain in context. This specimen comes from a study of blood T cell repertoires in COVID-19. Generated by immunoSEQ multiplex PCR, the TCRdb table keeps only in-frame clones and is missing some. The sample has approximately 160,000 clones; about nine tenths are singletons. Sequenced sample: peripheral blood. The TCR originated in a man aged 55 to 70 with active or convalescent COVID-19.

In DNA form, the CDR3 reads TGTGCCAGCTGCGTGGAGCGGGAGGTGTTTAGTGAGCAGTTCTTC. Translated, it gives CASCVEREVFSEQFF. V is TRBV2 and J is TRBJ2-1; 9 bases are shared with TRBD2. V dropped 8 bases and J dropped 9; count of bases not matched to a gene: 14. The CDR3 is made up of 15 amino acids. From germline, CDR1 is SNHLY and CDR2 FYNNEI.